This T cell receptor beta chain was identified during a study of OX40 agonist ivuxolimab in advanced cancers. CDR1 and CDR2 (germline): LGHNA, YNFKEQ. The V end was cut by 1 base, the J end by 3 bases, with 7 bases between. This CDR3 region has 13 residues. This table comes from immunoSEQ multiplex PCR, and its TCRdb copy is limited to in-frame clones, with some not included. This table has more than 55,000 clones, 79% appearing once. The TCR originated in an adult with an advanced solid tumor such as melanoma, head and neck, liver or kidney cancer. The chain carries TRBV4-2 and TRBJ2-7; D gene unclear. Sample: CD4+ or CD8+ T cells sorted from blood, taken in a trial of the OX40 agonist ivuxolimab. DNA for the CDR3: TGTGCCAGCAGCCAAGCGTCACGCTACGAGCAGTACTTC. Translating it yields CASSQASRYEQYF.